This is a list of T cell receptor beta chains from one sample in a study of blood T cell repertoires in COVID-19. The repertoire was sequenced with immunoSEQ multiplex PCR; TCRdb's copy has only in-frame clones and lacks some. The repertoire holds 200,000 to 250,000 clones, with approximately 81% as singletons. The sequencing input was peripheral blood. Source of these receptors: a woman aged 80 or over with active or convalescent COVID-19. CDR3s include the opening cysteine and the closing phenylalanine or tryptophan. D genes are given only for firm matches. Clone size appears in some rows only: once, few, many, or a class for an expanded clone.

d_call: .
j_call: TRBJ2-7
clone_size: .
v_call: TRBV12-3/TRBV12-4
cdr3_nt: TGTGCCAGCACCATGCGAGGGAACGAGCAGTACTTC
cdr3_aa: CASTMRGNEQYF

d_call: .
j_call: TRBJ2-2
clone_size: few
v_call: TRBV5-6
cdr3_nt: TGTGCCAGTGAACGGAGGGTTGGTACCGGGGAGCTGTTTTTT
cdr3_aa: CASERRVGTGELFF

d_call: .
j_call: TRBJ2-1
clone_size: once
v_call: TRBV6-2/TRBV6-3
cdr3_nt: TGTGCCAGCAGCCCCGCGGGCACCTACAATGAGCAGTTCTTC
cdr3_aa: CASSPAGTYNEQFF

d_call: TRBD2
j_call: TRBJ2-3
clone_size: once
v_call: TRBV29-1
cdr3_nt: TGCAGCGTTGTGTGGGGGGGGGATGAGCATTCCCTCAACACAGATACGCAGTATTTT
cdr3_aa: CSVVWGGDEHSLNTDTQYF

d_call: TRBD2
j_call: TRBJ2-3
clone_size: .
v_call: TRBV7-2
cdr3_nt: TGTGCCAGCAGCTTAAACCTTCTTACTAGCGGGAGCACAGATACGCAGTATTTT
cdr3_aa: CASSLNLLTSGSTDTQYF

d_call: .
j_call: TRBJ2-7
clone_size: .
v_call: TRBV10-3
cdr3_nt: TGTGCCATCAGTGAACAGGGTGGTAACTACGAGCAGTACTTC
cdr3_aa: CAISEQGGNYEQYF

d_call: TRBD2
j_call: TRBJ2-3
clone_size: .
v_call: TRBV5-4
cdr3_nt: TGTGCCAGCAGCTTACCCAGCGGGGGGGCGAAGAATACGCAGTATTTT
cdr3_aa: CASSLPSGGAKNTQYF

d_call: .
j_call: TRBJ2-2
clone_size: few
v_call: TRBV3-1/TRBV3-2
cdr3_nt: TGTGCCAGCAGCCTTAACCGGGGAAACACCGGGGAGCTGTTTTTT
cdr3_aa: CASSLNRGNTGELFF

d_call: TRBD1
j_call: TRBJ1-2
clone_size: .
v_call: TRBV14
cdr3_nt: TGTGCCAGCAGCCATACTGGGACAGGTGTCGGCTACACCTTC
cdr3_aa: CASSHTGTGVGYTF

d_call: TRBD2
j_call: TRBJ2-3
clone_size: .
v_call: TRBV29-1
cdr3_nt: TGCAGCGTTGGAAGACTAGCGGGGGGGCCAGATACGCAGTATTTT
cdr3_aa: CSVGRLAGGPDTQYF

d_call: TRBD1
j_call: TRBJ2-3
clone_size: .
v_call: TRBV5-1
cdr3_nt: TGCGCCAGCAGCGACCAGACAGGGGGCTTTGATACGCAGTATTTT
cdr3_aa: CASSDQTGGFDTQYF

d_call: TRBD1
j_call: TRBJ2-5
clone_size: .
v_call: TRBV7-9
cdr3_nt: TGTGCCAGCAGCCCGGACAGGGTATCAGAGACCCAGTACTTC
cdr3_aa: CASSPDRVSETQYF

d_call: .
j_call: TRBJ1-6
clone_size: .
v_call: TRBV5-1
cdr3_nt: TGCGCCAGCAGCTCGACGACTAATAATTCACCCCTCCACTTT
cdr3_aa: CASSSTTNNSPLHF

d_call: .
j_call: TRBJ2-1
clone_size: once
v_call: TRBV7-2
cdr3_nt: TGTGCCAGCAGCTTACAAGGGGCTGGCTACAATGAGCAGTTCTTC
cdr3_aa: CASSLQGAGYNEQFF